This T cell receptor beta chain derives from a study of blood T cell repertoires in COVID-19. Turning to the study itself: Researchers got acute and convalescent COVID-19 samples from the United States, Italy and Spain. T cells, B-cell-depleted T cells, or PBMCs provided the cDNA or gDNA that served as material.

The germline V gene encodes CDR1 SQVTM and CDR2 ANQGSEA. Trimming pared 7 bases from V and 7 bases from J, leaving 25 bases between. The CDR3 sequence is 15 residues long. Original processing methods: Reference gene primer amplification in the assay estimated nucleated cell counts. The protocol was immunoSEQ multiplex PCR, while the TCRdb copy is restricted to in-frame clones and leaves out a portion. Clonal size and the V and J genes are those of that table, whereas D and trimming came from the DNA. The sample lists about 120,000 clones, roughly three quarters seen once, with 3% to 4.5% in the top ten.

The sample taken for sequencing was peripheral blood. This sequence joins TRBV29-1 and TRBJ1-1, with D perhaps TRBD1 (6 bases). The sequence came from a woman at least 80 years old with acute or convalescent COVID-19. CDR3 coding DNA: TGCAGCGGGACAGAGACCGGGACACGGAGAGTTGAAGCTTTCTTT. This translates into CSGTETGTRRVEAFF.